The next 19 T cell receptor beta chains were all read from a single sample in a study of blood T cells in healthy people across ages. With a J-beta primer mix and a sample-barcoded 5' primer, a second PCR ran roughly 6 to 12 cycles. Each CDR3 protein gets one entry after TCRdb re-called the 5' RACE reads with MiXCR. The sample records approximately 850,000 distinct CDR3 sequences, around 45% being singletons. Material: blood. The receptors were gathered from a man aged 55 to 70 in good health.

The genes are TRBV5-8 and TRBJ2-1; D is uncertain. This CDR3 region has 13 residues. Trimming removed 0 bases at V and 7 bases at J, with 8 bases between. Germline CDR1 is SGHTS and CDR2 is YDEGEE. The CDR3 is CASSLAGINEQFF. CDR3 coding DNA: TGTGCCAGCAGCTTGGCTGGGATTAATGAGCAGTTCTTC.

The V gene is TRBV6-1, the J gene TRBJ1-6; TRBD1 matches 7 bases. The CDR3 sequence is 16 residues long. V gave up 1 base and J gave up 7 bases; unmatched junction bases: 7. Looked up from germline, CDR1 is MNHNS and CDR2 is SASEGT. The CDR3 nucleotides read TGTGCCAGCAGTGAAGTCTCTCCGGGACAGAATTCACCCCTCCACTTT. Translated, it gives CASSEVSPGQNSPLHF.

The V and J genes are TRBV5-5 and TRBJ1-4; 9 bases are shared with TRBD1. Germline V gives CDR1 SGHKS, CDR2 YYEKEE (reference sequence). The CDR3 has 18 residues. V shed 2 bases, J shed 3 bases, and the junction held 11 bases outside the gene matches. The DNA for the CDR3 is TGTGCCAGCAGCTTTCGGACAGGGGCAGGGCGGGCTAATGAAAAACTGTTTTTT. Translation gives CASSFRTGAGRANEKLFF.

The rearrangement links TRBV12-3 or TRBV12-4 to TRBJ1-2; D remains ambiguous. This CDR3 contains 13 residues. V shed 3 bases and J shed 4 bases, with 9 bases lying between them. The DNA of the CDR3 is TGTGCCAGCAGTTTGCGGGGAAGCTATGGCTACACCTTC. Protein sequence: CASSLRGSYGYTF.

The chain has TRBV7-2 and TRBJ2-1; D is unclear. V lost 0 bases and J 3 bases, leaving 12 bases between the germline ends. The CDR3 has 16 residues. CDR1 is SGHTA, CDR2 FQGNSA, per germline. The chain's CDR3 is CASSLAHLANYNEQFF. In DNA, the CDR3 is TGTGCCAGCAGCTTAGCCCACTTGGCCAACTACAATGAGCAGTTCTTC.

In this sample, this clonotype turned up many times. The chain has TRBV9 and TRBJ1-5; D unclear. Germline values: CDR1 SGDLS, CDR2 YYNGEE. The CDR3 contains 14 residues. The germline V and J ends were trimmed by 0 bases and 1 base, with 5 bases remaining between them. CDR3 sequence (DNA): TGTGCCAGCAGCGTAGATGGAAGCAATCAGCCCCAGCATTTT. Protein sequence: CASSVDGSNQPQHF.

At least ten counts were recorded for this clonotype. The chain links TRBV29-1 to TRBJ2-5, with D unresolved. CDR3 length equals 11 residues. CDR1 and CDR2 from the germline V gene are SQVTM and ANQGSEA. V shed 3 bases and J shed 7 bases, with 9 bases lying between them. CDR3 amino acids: CSVDTLWTQYF. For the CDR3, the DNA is TGCAGCGTTGACACCTTATGGACCCAGTACTTC.

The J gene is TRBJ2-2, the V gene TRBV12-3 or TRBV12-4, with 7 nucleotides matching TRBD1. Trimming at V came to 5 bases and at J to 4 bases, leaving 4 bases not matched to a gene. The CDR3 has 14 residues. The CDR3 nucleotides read TGTGCCAGCAGTCGACAGGGTATCACCGGGGAGCTGTTTTTT. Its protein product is CASSRQGITGELFF.

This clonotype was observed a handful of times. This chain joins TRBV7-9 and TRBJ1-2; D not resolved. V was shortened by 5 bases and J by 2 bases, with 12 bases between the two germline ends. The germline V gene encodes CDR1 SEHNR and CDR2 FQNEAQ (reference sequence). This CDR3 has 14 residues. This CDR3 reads CASSPVQTNYGYTF. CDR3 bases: TGTGCCAGCAGCCCCGTACAGACAAACTATGGCTACACCTTC. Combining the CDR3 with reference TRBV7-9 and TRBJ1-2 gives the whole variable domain DTGVSQNPRHKITKRGQNVTFRCDPISEHNRLYWYRQTLGQGPEFLTYFQNEAQLEKSRLLSDRFSAERPKGSFSTLEIQRTEQGDSAMYLCASSPVQTNYGYTFGSGTRLTVV.

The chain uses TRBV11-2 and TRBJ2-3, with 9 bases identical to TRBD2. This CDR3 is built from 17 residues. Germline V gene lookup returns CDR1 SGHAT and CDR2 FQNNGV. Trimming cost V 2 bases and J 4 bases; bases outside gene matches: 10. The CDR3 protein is CASSLRTWRGGADTQYF. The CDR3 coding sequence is TGTGCCAGCAGCTTACGGACTTGGCGGGGGGGCGCAGATACGCAGTATTTT.

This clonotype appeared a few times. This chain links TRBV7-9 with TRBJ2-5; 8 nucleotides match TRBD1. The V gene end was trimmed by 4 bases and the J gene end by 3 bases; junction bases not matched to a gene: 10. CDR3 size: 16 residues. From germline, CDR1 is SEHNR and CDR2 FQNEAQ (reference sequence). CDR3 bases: TGTGCCAGCAGCTCGGGGCTCGTGGACAGGGAAGAGACCCAGTACTTC. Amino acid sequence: CASSSGLVDREETQYF.

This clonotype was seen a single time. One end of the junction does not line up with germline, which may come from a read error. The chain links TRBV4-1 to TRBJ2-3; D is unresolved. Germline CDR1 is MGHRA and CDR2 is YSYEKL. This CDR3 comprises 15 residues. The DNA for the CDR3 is TGCGCCAGCAACCAAGTTGCGATCTCACCAAATACGCAGTATTTT. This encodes CASNQVAISPNTQYF.

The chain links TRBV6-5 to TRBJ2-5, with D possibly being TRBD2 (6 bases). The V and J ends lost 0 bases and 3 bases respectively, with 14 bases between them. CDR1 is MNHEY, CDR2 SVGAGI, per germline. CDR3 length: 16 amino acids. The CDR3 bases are TGTGCCAGCAGTTACTCTAGCCCAGCGGGCAAAGAGACCCAGTACTTC. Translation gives CASSYSSPAGKETQYF.

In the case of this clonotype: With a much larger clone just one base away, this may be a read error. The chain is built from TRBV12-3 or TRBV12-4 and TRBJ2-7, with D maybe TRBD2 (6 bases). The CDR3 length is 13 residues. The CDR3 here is CTSSAGTAYEQYF. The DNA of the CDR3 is TGTACCAGCAGTGCCGGGACTGCATACGAGCAGTACTTC.

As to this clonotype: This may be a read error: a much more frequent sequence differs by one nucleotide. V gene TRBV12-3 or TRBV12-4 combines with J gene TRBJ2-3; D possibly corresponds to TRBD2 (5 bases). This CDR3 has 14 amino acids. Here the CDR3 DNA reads TGTGCCAGCAGTTTACGGACGGGAACAGATACGCGGTATTTT. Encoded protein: CASSLRTGTDTRYF.

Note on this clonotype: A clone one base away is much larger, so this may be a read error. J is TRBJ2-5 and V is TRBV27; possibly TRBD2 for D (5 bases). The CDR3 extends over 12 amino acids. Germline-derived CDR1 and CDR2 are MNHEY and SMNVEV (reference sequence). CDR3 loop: CVSSSAEGAQYF. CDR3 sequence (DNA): TGTGTCAGCAGTTCCGCCGAGGGAGCGCAGTACTTC.

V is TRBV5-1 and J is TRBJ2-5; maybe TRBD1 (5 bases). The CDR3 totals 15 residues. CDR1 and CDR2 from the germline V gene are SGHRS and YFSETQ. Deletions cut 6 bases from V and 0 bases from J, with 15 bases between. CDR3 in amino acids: CASTQLDRDQETQYF. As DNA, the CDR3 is TGCGCCAGCACCCAATTAGACAGAGACCAAGAGACCCAGTACTTC.

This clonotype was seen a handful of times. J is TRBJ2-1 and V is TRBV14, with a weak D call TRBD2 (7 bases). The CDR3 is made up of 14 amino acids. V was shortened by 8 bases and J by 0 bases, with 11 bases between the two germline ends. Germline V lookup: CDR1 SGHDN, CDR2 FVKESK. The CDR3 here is CASGGGGSYNEQFF. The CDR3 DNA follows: TGTGCCAGCGGAGGGGGGGGCTCCTACAATGAGCAGTTCTTC.

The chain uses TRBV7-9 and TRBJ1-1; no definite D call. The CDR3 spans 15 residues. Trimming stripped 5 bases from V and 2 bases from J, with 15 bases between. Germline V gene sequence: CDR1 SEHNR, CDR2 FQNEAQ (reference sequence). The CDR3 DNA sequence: TGTGCCAGCAGCCGAGAGGGCAGACTTAACACTGAAGCTTTCTTT. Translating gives CASSREGRLNTEAFF.